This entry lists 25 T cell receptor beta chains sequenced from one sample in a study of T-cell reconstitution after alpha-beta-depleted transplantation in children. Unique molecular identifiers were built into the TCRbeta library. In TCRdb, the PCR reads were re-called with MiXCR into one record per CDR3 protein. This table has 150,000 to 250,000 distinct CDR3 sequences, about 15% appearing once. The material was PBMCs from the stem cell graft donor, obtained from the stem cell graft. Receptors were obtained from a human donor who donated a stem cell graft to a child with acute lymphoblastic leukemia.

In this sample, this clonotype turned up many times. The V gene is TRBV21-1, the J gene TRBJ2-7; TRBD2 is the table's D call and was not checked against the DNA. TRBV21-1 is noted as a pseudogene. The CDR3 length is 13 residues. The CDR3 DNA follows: TGTGCCAGATCTAGCGGGAGGTCCTACGAGCAGTACTTC. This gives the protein CARSSGRSYEQYF.

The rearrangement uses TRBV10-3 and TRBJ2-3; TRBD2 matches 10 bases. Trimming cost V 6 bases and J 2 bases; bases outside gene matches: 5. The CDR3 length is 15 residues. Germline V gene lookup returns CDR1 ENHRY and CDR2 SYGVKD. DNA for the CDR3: TGTGCCATCAGCCGGGGACTAGCGTTCACAGATACGCAGTATTTT. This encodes CAISRGLAFTDTQYF.

Here the CDR3 reads CSASMRGALYEQYF. The CDR3 DNA sequence: TGCAGTGCTAGTATGAGGGGGGCCCTATACGAGCAGTACTTC. The rearrangement links TRBV20-1 to TRBJ2-7, with D possibly being TRBD1 or TRBD2 (6 bases each). This CDR3 spans 14 amino acids. Looked up from germline, CDR1 is DFQATT and CDR2 is SNEGSKA (reference sequence). V dropped 3 bases and J dropped 4 bases, with 16 bases sitting between them.

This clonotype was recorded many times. CDR3: CSARGQTGGNEQYF. The CDR3 nucleotides read TGCAGTGCTAGAGGCCAGACGGGGGGCAATGAGCAGTACTTC. This sequence joins TRBV20-1 and TRBJ2-7, with TRBD2 as a possible D gene (7 bases). The V gene lost 1 base and the J gene lost 7 bases, with 17 bases spanning the gap. Per the germline V gene, CDR1 is DFQATT and CDR2 is SNEGSKA (reference sequence). The CDR3 is 14 residues long.

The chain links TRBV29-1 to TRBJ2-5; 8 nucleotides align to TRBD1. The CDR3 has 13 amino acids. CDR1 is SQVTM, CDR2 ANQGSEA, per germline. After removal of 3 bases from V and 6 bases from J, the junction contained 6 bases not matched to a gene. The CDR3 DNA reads TGCAGCGTTGATAGGACAGGGAAGAAGACCCAGTACTTC. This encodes CSVDRTGKKTQYF. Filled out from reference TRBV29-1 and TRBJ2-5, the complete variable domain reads SAVISQKPSRDICQRGTSLTIQCQVDSQVTMMFWYRQQPGQSLTLIATANQGSEATYESGFVIDKFPISRPNLTFSTLTVSNMSPEDSSIYLCSVDRTGKKTQYFGPGTRLLVL.

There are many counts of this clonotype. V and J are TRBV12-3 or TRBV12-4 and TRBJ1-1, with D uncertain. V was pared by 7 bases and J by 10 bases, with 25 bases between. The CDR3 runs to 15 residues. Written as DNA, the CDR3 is TGTGCCAGCACCGAATCGTATACTAACACCCGTTCAGCTTTCTTT. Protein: CASTESYTNTRSAFF.

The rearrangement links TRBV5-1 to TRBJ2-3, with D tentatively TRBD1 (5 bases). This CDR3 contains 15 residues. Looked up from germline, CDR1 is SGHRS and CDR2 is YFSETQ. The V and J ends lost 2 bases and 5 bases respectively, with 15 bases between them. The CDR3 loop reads CASSFSQGTGDTQYF. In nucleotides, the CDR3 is TGCGCCAGCAGCTTTTCGCAGGGTACCGGAGATACGCAGTATTTT.

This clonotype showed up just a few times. The CDR3 region is CASSLQGRGRDEQFF. The CDR3 nucleotides read TGTGCCAGCAGCTTGCAGGGGCGAGGGAGGGATGAGCAGTTCTTC. The rearrangement joins TRBV11-2 to TRBJ2-1; D perhaps matches TRBD2 (7 bases). Germline lookup yields CDR1 SGHAT and CDR2 FQNNGV. The V end was cut by 3 bases, the J end by 8 bases, with 17 bases between. CDR3 length: 15 amino acids. Supplemented by reference TRBV11-2 and TRBJ2-1, the full variable domain reads EAGVAQSPRYKIIEKRQSVAFWCNPISGHATLYWYQQILGQGPKLLIQFQNNGVVDDSQLPKDRFSAERLKGVDSTLKIQPAKLEDSAVYLCASSLQGRGRDEQFFGPGTRLTVL.

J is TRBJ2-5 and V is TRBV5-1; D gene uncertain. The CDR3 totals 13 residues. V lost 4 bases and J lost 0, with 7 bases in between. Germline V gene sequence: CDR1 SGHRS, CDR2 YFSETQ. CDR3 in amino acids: CASSRTDQETQYF. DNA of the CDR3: TGCGCCAGCAGCCGAACGGACCAAGAGACCCAGTACTTC.

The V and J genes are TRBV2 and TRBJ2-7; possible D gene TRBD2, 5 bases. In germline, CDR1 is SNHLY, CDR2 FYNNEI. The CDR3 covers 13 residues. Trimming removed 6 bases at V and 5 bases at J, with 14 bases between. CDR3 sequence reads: CASRRTWGHEQYF. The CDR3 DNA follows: TGTGCCAGCAGAAGGACTTGGGGTCACGAGCAGTACTTC.

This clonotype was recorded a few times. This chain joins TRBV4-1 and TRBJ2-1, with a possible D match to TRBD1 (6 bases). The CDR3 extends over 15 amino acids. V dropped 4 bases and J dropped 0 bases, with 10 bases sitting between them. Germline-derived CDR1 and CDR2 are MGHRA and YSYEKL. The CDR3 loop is CASSRTVPSYNEQFF. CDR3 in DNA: TGCGCCAGCAGCCGGACAGTTCCCTCCTACAATGAGCAGTTCTTC.

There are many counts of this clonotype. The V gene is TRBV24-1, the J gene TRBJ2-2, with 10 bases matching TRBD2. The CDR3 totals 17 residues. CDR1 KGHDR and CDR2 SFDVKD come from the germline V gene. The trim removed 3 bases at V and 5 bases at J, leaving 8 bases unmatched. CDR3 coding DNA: TGTGCCACCAGTGATCGCCGTAGCGGGAGGCGGACCGGGGAGCTGTTTTTT. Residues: CATSDRRSGRRTGELFF.

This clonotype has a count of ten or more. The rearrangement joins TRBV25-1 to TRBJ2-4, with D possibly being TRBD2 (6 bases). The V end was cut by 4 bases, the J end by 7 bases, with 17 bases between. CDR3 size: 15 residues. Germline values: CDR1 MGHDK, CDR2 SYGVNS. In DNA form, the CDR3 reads TGTGCCAGCAGTGCGTTAACAGGAGGGAGGAACATTCAGTACTTC. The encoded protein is CASSALTGGRNIQYF.

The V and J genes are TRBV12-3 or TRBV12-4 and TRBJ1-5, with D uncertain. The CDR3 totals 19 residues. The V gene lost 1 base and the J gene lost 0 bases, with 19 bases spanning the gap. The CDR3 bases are TGTGCCAGCAGTTTAGAGTTTTCCGAAATATCCCATAGCAATCAGCCCCAGCATTTT. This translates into CASSLEFSEISHSNQPQHF.

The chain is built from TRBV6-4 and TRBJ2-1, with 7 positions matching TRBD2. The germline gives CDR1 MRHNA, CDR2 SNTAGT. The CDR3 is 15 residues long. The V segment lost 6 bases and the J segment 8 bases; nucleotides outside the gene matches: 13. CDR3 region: CASRGEAGDMDEQFF. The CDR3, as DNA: TGTGCCAGCAGAGGCGAGGCGGGAGATATGGATGAGCAGTTCTTC.

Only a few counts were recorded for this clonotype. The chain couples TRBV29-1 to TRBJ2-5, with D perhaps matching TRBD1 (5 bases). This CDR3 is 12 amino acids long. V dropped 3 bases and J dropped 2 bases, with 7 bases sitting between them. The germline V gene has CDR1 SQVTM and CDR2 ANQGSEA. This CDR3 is CSVDTGQETQYF. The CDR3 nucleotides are TGCAGCGTTGACACAGGACAAGAGACCCAGTACTTC.

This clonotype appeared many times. The CDR3 region is CASSQEGRTSHLTLGELFF. In nucleotides, the CDR3 is TGTGCCAGCAGCCAAGAGGGGAGGACATCGCACCTTACTTTGGGGGAGCTGTTTTTT. This chain joins TRBV14 and TRBJ2-2; the D gene is possibly TRBD2 (6 bases). Germline CDR1 is SGHDN and CDR2 is FVKESK. CDR3 length: 19 amino acids. V was pared by 0 bases and J by 8 bases, with 25 bases between.

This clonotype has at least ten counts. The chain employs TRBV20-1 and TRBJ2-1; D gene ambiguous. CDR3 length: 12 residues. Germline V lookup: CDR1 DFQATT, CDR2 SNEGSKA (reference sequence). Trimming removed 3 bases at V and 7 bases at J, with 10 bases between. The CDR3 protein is CSASRPPNEQFF. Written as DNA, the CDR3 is TGCAGTGCTAGCCGACCGCCGAATGAGCAGTTCTTC.

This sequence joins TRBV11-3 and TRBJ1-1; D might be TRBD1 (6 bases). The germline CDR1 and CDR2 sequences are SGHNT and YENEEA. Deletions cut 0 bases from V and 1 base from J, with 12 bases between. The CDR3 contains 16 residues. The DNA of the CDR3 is TGTGCCAGCAGCTTAGAAGGGAGGACAGCGAACACTGAAGCTTTCTTT. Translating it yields CASSLEGRTANTEAFF.

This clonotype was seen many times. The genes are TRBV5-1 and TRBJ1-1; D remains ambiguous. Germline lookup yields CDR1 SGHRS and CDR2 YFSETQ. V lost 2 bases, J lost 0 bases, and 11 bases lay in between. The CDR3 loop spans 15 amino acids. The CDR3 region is CASSLYPRMNTEAFF. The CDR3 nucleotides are TGCGCCAGCAGCTTATACCCGAGAATGAACACTGAAGCTTTCTTT.

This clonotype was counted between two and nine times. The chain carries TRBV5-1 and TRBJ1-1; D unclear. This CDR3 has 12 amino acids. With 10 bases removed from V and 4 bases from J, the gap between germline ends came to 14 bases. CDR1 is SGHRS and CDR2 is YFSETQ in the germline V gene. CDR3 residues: CAPDRRATEAFF. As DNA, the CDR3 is TGCGCCCCCGATCGGCGGGCCACTGAAGCTTTCTTT.

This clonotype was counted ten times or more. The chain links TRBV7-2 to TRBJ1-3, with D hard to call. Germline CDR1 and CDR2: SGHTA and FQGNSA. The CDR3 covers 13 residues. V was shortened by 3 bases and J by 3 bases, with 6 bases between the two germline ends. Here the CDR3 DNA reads TGTGCCAGCAGCTTTGGAGTTGGAAACACCATATATTTT. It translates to CASSFGVGNTIYF. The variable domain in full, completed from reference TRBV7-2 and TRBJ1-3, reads GAGVSQSPSNKVTEKGKDVELRCDPISGHTALYWYRQSLGQGLEFLIYFQGNSAPDKSGLPSDRFSAERTGGSVSTLTIQRTQQEDSAVYLCASSFGVGNTIYFGEGSWLTVV.

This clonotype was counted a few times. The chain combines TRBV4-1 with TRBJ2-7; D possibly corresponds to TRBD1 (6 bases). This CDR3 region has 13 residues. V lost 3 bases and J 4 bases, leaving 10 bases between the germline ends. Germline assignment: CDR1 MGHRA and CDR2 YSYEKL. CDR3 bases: TGCGCCAGCAGCCAGACCGGACAGTACGAGCAGTACTTC. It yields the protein CASSQTGQYEQYF.

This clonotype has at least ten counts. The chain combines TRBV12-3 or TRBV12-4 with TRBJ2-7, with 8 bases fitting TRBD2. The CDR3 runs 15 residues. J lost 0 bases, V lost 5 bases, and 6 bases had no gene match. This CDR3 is CASSPSGPSSYEQYF. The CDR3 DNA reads TGTGCCAGCAGTCCTAGCGGGCCGAGCTCCTACGAGCAGTACTTC.

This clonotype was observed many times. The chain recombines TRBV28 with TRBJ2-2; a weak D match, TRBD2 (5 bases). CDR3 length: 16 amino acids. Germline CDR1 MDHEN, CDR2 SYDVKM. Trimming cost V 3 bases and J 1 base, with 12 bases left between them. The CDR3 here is CASSLFPAVNTGELFF. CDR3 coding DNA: TGTGCCAGCAGTTTGTTCCCAGCGGTGAACACCGGGGAGCTGTTTTTT.